Listed below are T cell receptor beta chains from one sample, sequenced in a study of blood T cell repertoires in COVID-19. The method was immunoSEQ multiplex PCR; TCRdb's version includes in-frame clones alone and lacks a portion of them. The sample yields roughly 200,000 clones, around four fifths seen once. The sample was PBMCs or T cells enriched from blood (not recorded which). The receptors shown here come from a man between 35 and 55 years old who had recovered from COVID-19. CDR3s include the opening cysteine and the closing phenylalanine or tryptophan.

TRBV18	TRBJ2-1	14	CASSPTGGFNEQFF
TRBV9	TRBJ2-3	17	CASSQGQPGLSTDTQYF
TRBV2	TRBJ1-2	16	CASSGKGQGALYGYTF
TRBV5-8	TRBJ2-7	16	CASSFPRDSHSYEQYF
TRBV5-6	TRBJ2-2	14	CASSIWTVTGELFF
TRBV19	TRBJ1-2	13	CASSIGVRHGYTF
TRBV11-2	TRBJ1-3	16	CASSLNLRGLGNTIYF
TRBV2	TRBJ2-7	14	CASNSQGGSYEQYF
TRBV28	TRBJ1-4	14	CASVPGITNEKLFF
TRBV3-1/TRBV3-2	TRBJ1-4	15	CASSQEGTGNEKLFF
TRBV2	TRBJ1-2	14	CASTLQGIGNGYTF
TRBV4-2	TRBJ2-1	15	CASSQVSSEGNEQFF
TRBV4-1	TRBJ2-1	17	CASGARGGLAGPNEQFF
TRBV6-5	TRBJ1-5	15	CACQREDFSGQPQHF
TRBV3-1/TRBV3-2	TRBJ1-6	15	CASNQDLGAGSPLHF
TRBV4-1	TRBJ1-2	17	CASSQPRQGAKSRGYTF
TRBV19	TRBJ1-5	17	CASSTRVSGHSNQPQHF
TRBV10-2	TRBJ2-6	20	CASSDPGGREGIPGANVLTF
TRBV6-5	TRBJ2-3	15	CASSYSGRVTDTQYF
TRBV7-3	TRBJ1-2	15	CASSLGGGQVYGYTF
TRBV11-2	TRBJ2-5	17	CASSSRTSGRALETQYF
TRBV7-8	TRBJ2-7	15	CASSQLAESSYEQYF
TRBV7-3	TRBJ2-1	14	CASSFSRSYNEQFF
TRBV7-3	TRBJ2-1	15	CASSPSGTQNNEQFF
TRBV9	TRBJ1-1	13	CASSVSEITEAFF
TRBV18	TRBJ2-7	16	CASSPIFSGSGNEQYF
TRBV19	TRBJ1-1	13	CASSPTRNTEAFF
TRBV5-1	TRBJ2-1	15	CASSGGTSGHNEQFF
TRBV9	TRBJ1-2	12	CASGTVFDGYTF
TRBV5-1	TRBJ2-5	16	CASSLDRQGMGKTQYF
TRBV7-9	TRBJ2-1	17	CASSLGPRLAGGSEQFF
TRBV9	TRBJ1-1	15	CASSAYEGVNTEAFF
TRBV28	TRBJ1-6	17	CASSFYTGTGYNSPLHF
TRBV30	TRBJ1-4	12	CAARGFGEKLFF
TRBV5-6	TRBJ2-7	12	CASSLDRYEQYF
TRBV19	TRBJ1-1	14	CASSIGGGRTEAFF
TRBV27	TRBJ2-7	14	CASSLLDRSYEQYF
TRBV6-5	TRBJ2-7	11	CASGQGYEQYF
TRBV7-2	TRBJ1-6	14	CASSPGQGASPLHF
TRBV5-1	TRBJ1-2	15	CASSLNRVNSYGYTF
TRBV5-4	TRBJ2-5	15	CASTSGGGAEETQYF
TRBV2	TRBJ2-7	13	CASSDQGWGEQYF
TRBV2	TRBJ1-1	15	CASSEGQWMNTEAFF
TRBV5-4	TRBJ2-2	13	CAIPRRVTGELFF
TRBV7-9	TRBJ2-1	17	CASSLDIDGSSYNEQFF
TRBV3-1/TRBV3-2	TRBJ2-1	18	CASSQDSTGLAGVDEQFF
TRBV9	TRBJ2-2	14	CASSAGYNTGELFF
TRBV2	TRBJ1-1	13	CASSPLPDTEAFF
TRBV3-1/TRBV3-2	TRBJ1-1	15	CASIPQGGKNTEAFF
TRBV3-1/TRBV3-2	TRBJ2-2	17	CASSQADRVRHSGELFF
TRBV9	TRBJ2-7	15	CASSEGPGGSYEQYF
TRBV5-1	TRBJ1-4	16	CASNPGPDRPNEKLFF
TRBV7-3	TRBJ2-2	14	CASSSQGATGELFF